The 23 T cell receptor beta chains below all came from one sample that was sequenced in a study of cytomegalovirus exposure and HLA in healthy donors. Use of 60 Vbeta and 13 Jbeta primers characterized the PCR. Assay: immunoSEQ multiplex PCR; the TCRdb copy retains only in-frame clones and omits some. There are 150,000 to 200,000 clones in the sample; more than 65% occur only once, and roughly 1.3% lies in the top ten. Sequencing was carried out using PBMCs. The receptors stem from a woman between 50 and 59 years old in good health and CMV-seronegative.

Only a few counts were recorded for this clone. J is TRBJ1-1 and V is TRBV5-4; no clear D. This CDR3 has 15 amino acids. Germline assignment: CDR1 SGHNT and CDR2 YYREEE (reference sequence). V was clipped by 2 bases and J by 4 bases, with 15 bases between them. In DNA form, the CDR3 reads TGTGCCAGCAGCTTCTCCTCCCCTGGGCGCACTGAAGCTTTCTTT. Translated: CASSFSSPGRTEAFF.

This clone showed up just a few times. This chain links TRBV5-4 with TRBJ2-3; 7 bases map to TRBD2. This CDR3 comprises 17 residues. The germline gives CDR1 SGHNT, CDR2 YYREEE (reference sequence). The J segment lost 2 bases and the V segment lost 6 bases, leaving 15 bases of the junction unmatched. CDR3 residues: CASTYGGGDYFTDTQYF. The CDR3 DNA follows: TGTGCCAGCACCTACGGTGGGGGGGACTATTTCACAGATACGCAGTATTTT.

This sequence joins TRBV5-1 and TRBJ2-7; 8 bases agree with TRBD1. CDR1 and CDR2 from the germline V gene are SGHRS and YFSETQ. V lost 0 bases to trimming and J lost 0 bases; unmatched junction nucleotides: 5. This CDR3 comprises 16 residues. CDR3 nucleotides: TGCGCCAGCAGCTTGGACAGGGGGGCCAGCTCCTACGAGCAGTACTTC. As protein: CASSLDRGASSYEQYF.

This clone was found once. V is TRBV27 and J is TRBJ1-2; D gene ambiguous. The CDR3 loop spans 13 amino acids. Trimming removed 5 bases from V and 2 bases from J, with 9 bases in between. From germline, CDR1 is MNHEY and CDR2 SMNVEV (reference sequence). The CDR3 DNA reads TGTGCCAGCAGTCGAGCCCTGAACTATGGCTACACCTTC. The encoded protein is CASSRALNYGYTF.

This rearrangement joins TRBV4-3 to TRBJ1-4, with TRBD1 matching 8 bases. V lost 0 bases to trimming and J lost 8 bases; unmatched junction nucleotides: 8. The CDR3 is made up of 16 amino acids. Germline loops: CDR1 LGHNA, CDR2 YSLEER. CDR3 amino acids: CASSQDIGQGGEKLFF. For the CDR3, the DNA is TGCGCCAGCAGCCAAGATATAGGACAGGGCGGAGAAAAACTGTTTTTT.

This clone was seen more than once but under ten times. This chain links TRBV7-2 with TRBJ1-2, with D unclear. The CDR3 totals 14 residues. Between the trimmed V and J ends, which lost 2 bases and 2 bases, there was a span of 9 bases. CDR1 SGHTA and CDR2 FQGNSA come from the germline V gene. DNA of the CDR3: TGTGCCAGCAGCTTAAGTTCACAAAACTATGGCTACACCTTC. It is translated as CASSLSSQNYGYTF.

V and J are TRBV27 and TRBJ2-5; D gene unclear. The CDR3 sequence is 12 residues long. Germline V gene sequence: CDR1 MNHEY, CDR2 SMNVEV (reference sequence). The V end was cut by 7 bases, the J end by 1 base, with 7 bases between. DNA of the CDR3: TGTGCCAGCACCCTGGCCCAAGAGACCCAGTACTTC. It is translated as CASTLAQETQYF.

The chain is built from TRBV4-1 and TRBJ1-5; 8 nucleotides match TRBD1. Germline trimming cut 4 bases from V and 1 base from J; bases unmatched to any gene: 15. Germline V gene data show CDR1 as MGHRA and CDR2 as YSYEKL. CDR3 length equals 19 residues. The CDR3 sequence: CASSPLPIPGDRSNQPQHF. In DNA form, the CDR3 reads TGCGCCAGCAGCCCCCTTCCCATTCCTGGGGACAGGAGCAATCAGCCCCAGCATTTT.

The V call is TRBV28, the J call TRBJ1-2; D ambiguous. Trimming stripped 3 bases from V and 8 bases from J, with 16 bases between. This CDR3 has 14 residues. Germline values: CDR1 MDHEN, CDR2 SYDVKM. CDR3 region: CASSFPGPAGGYTF. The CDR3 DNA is TGTGCCAGCAGTTTTCCCGGGCCGGCGGGCGGCTACACCTTC.

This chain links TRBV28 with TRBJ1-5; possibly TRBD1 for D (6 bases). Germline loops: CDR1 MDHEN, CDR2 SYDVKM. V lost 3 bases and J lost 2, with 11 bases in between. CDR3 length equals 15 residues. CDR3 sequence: CASSFRQAGNQPQHF. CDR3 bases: TGTGCCAGCAGTTTTCGACAGGCCGGCAATCAGCCCCAGCATTTT.

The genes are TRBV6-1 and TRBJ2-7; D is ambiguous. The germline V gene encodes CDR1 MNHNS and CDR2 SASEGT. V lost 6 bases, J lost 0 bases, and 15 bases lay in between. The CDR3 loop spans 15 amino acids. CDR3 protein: CASRSTPFPSYEQYF. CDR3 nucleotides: TGTGCCAGCAGGTCCACTCCCTTTCCCTCCTACGAGCAGTACTTC.

The CDR3 reads CAWSVTENTEAFF. The CDR3 nucleotides are TGTGCCTGGAGTGTAACAGAGAACACTGAAGCTTTCTTT. V gene TRBV30 combines with J gene TRBJ1-1, with no clear D. CDR3 length: 13 residues. The V end was cut by 0 bases, the J end by 1 base, with 6 bases between. Germline V gene sequence: CDR1 GTSNPN, CDR2 SVGIG (reference sequence).

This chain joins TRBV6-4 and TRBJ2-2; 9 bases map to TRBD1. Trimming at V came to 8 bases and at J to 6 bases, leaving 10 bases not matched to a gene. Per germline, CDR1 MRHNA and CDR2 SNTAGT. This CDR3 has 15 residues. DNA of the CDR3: TGTGCCAGCGCCGCGGGACAGGGCGAGGCCGGGGAGCTGTTTTTT. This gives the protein CASAAGQGEAGELFF.

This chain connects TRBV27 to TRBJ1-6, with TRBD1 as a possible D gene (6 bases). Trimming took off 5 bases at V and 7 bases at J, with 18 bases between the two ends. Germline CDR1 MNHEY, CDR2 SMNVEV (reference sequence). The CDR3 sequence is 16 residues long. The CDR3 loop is CASSPTTEGGNSPLHF. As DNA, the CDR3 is TGTGCCAGCAGTCCAACGACAGAAGGGGGAAATTCACCCCTCCACTTT.

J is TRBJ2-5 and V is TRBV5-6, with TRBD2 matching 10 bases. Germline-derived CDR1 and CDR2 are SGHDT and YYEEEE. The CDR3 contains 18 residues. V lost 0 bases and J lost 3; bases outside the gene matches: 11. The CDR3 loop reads CASSLGASGGWEKETQYF. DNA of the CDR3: TGTGCCAGCAGCTTGGGGGCTAGCGGGGGATGGGAGAAAGAGACCCAGTACTTC.

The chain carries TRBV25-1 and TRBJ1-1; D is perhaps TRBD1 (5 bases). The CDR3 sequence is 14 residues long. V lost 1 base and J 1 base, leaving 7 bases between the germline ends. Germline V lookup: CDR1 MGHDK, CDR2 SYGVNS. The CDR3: CASSESTGNTEAFF. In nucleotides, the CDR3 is TGTGCCAGCAGTGAATCCACAGGGAACACTGAAGCTTTCTTT. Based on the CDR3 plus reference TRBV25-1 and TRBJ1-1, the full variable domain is EADIYQTPRYLVIGTGKKITLECSQTMGHDKMYWYQQDPGMELHLIHYSYGVNSTEKGDLSSESTVSRIRTEHFPLTLESARPSHTSQYLCASSESTGNTEAFFGQGTRLTVV.

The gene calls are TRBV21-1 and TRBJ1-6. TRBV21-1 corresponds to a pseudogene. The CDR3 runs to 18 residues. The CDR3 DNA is TGTGCCAGCAGCAAGGGGGACTCCCCCAACAGGCGAAATTCACCCCTCCACTTT. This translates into CASSKGDSPNRRNSPLHF.

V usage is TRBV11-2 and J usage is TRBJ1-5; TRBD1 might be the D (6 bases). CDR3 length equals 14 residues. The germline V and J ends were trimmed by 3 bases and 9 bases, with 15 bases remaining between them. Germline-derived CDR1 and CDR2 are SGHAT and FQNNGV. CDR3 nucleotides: TGTGCCAGCAGCTTCAGGGGAGGGCCTTCGCCCCAGCATTTT. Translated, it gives CASSFRGGPSPQHF.

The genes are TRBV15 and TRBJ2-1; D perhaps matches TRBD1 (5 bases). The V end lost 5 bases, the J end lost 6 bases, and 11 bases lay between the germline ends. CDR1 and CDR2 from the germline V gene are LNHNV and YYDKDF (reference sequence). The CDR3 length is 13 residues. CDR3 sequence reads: CATSSDSSNEQFF. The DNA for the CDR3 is TGTGCCACCAGCTCAGACAGTTCCAATGAGCAGTTCTTC.

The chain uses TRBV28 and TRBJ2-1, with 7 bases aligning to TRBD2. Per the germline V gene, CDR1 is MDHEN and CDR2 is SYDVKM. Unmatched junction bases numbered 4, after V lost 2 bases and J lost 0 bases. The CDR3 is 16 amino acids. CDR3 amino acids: CASSLKVAGSYNEQFF. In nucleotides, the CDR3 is TGTGCCAGCAGTTTAAAAGTAGCGGGCTCCTACAATGAGCAGTTCTTC.

For the CDR3, the DNA is TGCGCCAGCAGCTTGGTTTCTAGCGGGAGCTACGAGCAGTACTTC. This gives the protein CASSLVSSGSYEQYF. The V gene is TRBV5-1, the J gene TRBJ2-7, with 10 bases aligning to TRBD2. With 0 bases clipped from V and 3 bases from J, the junction kept 3 bases outside the gene matches. The CDR3 is 15 residues long. Germline CDR1 SGHRS, CDR2 YFSETQ.

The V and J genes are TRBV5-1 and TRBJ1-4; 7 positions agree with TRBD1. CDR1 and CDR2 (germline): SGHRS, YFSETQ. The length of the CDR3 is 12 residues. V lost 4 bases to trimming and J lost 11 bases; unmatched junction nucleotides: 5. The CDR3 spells CASSPGGGKLFF. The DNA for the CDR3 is TGCGCCAGCAGCCCAGGGGGTGGTAAACTGTTTTTT.

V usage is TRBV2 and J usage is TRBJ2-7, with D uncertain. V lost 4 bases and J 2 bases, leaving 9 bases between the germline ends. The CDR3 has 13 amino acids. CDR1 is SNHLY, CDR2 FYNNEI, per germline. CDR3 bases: TGTGCCAGCAGTGTCCCCACAACCTACGAGCAGTACTTC. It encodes CASSVPTTYEQYF.